The T cell receptor beta chain under discussion was sequenced for a study of blood T cell repertoires in COVID-19. Study in general: Sample material is recorded as cDNA or gDNA derived from T cells, B-cell-depleted T cells, or PBMCs.

Per the original data handling: By means of reference gene primer amplification, nucleated cell counts were estimated. Profiling relied on immunoSEQ multiplex PCR, and the TCRdb table lists in-frame clones only, not all of them. That table gives V, J and clone size, and the DNA gave D and trimming. In the table there are fewer than 300,000 clones, 91% of which are singletons. Sample: peripheral blood. The sequence was collected from a person aged 18 to 35 with COVID-19, enrolled during active disease.

The CDR3 DNA follows: TGCGCCAGCAAGGACAGCCCCATTGACGAGCAGTACTTC. Translating gives CASKDSPIDEQYF. J is TRBJ2-7 and V is TRBV10-2, with D possibly matching TRBD1 (6 bases). In germline, CDR1 is WSHSY, CDR2 SAAADI. The ends were cut back, 7 bases at V and 5 bases at J, with 15 bases in the middle. There are 13 residues in the CDR3.